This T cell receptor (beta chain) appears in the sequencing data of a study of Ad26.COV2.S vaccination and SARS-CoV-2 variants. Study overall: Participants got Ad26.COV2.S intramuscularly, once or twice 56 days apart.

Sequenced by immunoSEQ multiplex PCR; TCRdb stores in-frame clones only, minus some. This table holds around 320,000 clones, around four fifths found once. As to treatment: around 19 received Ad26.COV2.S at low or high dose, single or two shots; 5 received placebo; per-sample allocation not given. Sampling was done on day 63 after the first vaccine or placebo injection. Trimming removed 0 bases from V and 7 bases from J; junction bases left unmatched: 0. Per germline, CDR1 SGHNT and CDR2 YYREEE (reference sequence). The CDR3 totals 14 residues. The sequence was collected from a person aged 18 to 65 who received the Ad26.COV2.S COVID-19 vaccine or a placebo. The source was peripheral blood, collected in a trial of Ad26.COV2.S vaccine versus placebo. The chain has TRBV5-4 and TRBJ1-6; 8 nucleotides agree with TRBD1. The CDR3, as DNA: TGTGCCAGCAGCTTGGGACAGGGGAATTCACCCCTCCACTTT. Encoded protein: CASSLGQGNSPLHF.